Below, 7 T cell receptor beta chains from the same sample are listed, as sequenced in a study of T cells after yellow fever vaccination. A single record per CDR3 protein comes from TCRdb applying MiXCR to the 5' RACE reads. The sample lists just under 600,000 distinct CDR3 sequences, roughly 14% occurring once. The specimen was PBMCs, collected on the day of the yellow fever booster vaccination. The receptor set was obtained from a man aged 25 to 40 who received the YFV17D yellow fever vaccine.

Ten or more counts support this clonotype. The chain joins TRBV3-1 to TRBJ1-1, with a weak D call TRBD1 (5 bases). Trimming pared 1 base from V and 0 bases from J, leaving 15 bases between. Germline assignment: CDR1 LGHDT and CDR2 YNNKEL (reference sequence). CDR3 length: 17 residues. The CDR3 nucleotides read TGTGCCAGCAGCCAAGCCGAGACAGACCCGATGAACACTGAAGCTTTCTTT. Protein product: CASSQAETDPMNTEAFF.

This clonotype was recorded a few times. The CDR3 is CASSHLAGRSETQYF. CDR3 nucleotides: TGTGCCAGCAGCCATCTTGCCGGGAGGTCGGAGACCCAGTACTTC. V is TRBV3-1 and J is TRBJ2-5; 7 positions match TRBD2. The ends lost 3 bases at V and 5 bases at J; junction bases unmatched: 9. This CDR3 is 15 amino acids long. Looked up from germline, CDR1 is LGHDT and CDR2 is YNNKEL (reference sequence).

The chain has TRBV12-3 or TRBV12-4 and TRBJ2-2; TRBD2 is a possible D gene (6 bases). V was trimmed by 3 bases and J by 5 bases, leaving 19 bases between them. The length of the CDR3 is 17 residues. CDR3 in DNA: TGTGCCAGCAGTTTGGGGGGAGCTGAGTGGAGAACCGGGGAGCTGTTTTTT. It specifies CASSLGGAEWRTGELFF.

The chain employs TRBV12-3 or TRBV12-4 and TRBJ2-3, with D unclear. The CDR3 covers 13 residues. V lost 2 bases and J 4 bases, leaving 7 bases between the germline ends. In DNA form, the CDR3 reads TGTGCCAGCAGTTTAAAGGGCGCAGATACGCAGTATTTT. Its translation: CASSLKGADTQYF.

This clonotype was recorded a few times. V is TRBV4-3 and J is TRBJ2-7, with 15 bases lining up with TRBD2. CDR3 length equals 16 residues. Losses at the gene ends were 0 bases for V and 6 bases for J; bases not matched to a gene: 3. Looked up from germline, CDR1 is LGHNA and CDR2 is YSLEER. The CDR3 is CASSQDRGLAGGEQYF. The CDR3 nucleotides are TGCGCCAGCAGCCAAGATCGGGGACTAGCGGGAGGCGAGCAGTACTTC.

This clonotype has just a few counts. V is TRBV20-1 and J is TRBJ2-5; 10 positions match TRBD2. V was clipped by 7 bases and J by 4 bases; unmatched bases: 9. CDR3 length: 14 residues. Germline lookup yields CDR1 DFQATT and CDR2 SNEGSKA (reference sequence). The CDR3 spells CSGASGSRVETQYF. The DNA of the CDR3 is TGCAGTGGAGCTAGCGGGAGTCGGGTAGAGACCCAGTACTTC.

This chain's CDR3 is CASSDPLRPYEQYF. In DNA, the CDR3 is TGTGCCAGCAGCGATCCCCTGAGGCCCTACGAGCAGTACTTC. This chain links TRBV6-1 with TRBJ2-7, with D unresolved. Per the germline V gene, CDR1 is MNHNS and CDR2 is SASEGT. The CDR3 has 14 residues. V was trimmed by 6 bases and J by 2 bases, leaving 14 bases between them.